One and the same sample provided the 11 T cell receptor beta chains below, sequenced in a study of Ad26.COV2.S vaccination and SARS-CoV-2 variants. Noted treatment: some 20 received Ad26.COV2.S at low or high dose, single or two shots; about 5 received placebo; per-sample allocation not given. Collection of the samples took place on day 63 after the first injection of vaccine or placebo. Some clones are missing from TCRdb's copy, which holds only in-frame ones; the method was immunoSEQ multiplex PCR. Of approximately 250,000 clones in the sample, around nine tenths were seen once. Source: peripheral blood, taken in a trial of Ad26.COV2.S vaccine versus placebo. The receptors come from a person between 18 and 65 years old who received the Ad26.COV2.S COVID-19 vaccine or a placebo.

The V call is TRBV11-1, the J call TRBJ1-1, with 8 bases lining up with TRBD1. This CDR3 has 14 amino acids. The V and J ends lost 1 base and 5 bases, in that order; junction bases with no gene match: 3. Per germline, CDR1 SGHAT and CDR2 FQDESV (reference sequence). This CDR3 reads CASSLGTGRTEAFF. The CDR3 nucleotides are TGTGCCAGCAGCTTAGGGACAGGGAGAACTGAAGCTTTCTTT.

The gene calls are TRBV2 and TRBJ1-1; D gene uncertain. CDR3 length: 14 residues. The V and J ends lost 6 bases and 0 bases respectively, with 11 bases between them. Germline V lookup: CDR1 SNHLY, CDR2 FYNNEI. CDR3 coding DNA: TGTGCCAGCAGAAGACGGAATTTGAACACTGAAGCTTTCTTT. Translating it yields CASRRRNLNTEAFF.

A remark on this clone: This sample also contains other DNA sequences that code for the same CDR3. The chain recombines TRBV2 with TRBJ1-5; D remains unclear. Looked up from germline, CDR1 is SNHLY and CDR2 is FYNNEI. The V gene lost 2 bases and the J gene lost 3 bases, with 5 bases spanning the gap. This CDR3 region has 13 residues. The CDR3 spells CASSESSNQPQHF. CDR3 sequence (DNA): TGTGCCAGCAGTGAATCATCCAATCAGCCCCAGCATTTT.

The V call is TRBV7-9, the J call TRBJ2-7; tentatively, D is TRBD1 (6 bases). This CDR3 is built from 14 residues. Germline V lookup: CDR1 SEHNR, CDR2 FQNEAQ (reference sequence). V was pared by 5 bases and J by 1 base, with 12 bases between. CDR3 in amino acids: CASSEVTGSYEQYF. The CDR3 DNA is TGTGCCAGCAGCGAGGTGACAGGATCCTACGAGCAGTACTTC.

The rearrangement links TRBV2 to TRBJ2-5, with D uncertain. Deletions cut 2 bases from V and 5 bases from J, with 9 bases between. This CDR3 has 13 amino acids. CDR1 is SNHLY and CDR2 is FYNNEI in the germline V gene. The CDR3 sequence is CASSEKGWETQYF. CDR3 DNA: TGTGCCAGCAGTGAAAAGGGTTGGGAGACCCAGTACTTC. Supplemented by reference TRBV2 and TRBJ2-5, the full variable domain reads EPEVTQTPSHQVTQMGQEVILRCVPISNHLYFYWYRQILGQKVEFLVSFYNNEISEKSEIFDDQFSVERPDGSNFTLKIRSTKLEDSAMYFCASSEKGWETQYFGPGTRLLVL.

V gene TRBV5-6 combines with J gene TRBJ1-6; TRBD1 matches 7 bases. The CDR3 loop spans 15 amino acids. Germline V gene sequence: CDR1 SGHDT, CDR2 YYEEEE. V lost 2 bases, J lost 9 bases, and 8 bases stayed unmatched. CDR3 protein: CASSFQQGMGSPLHF. DNA for the CDR3: TGTGCCAGCAGCTTCCAACAGGGGATGGGTTCACCCCTCCACTTT.

The genes are TRBV4-2 and TRBJ2-2; 10 positions match TRBD2. The CDR3 is 15 residues long. Germline V lookup: CDR1 LGHNA, CDR2 YNFKEQ. J gave up 5 bases and V 3 bases, and 3 bases lay outside the gene matches. Here the CDR3 DNA reads TGTGCCAGCAGCCAGGTAGCGGGGGGAACCGGGGAGCTGTTTTTT. It translates to CASSQVAGGTGELFF.

This clone came up once. The genes are TRBV3-1 (or the pseudogene TRBV3-2) and TRBJ2-7; a possible D gene is TRBD2 (5 bases). The V and J ends lost 1 base and 3 bases respectively, with 16 bases between them. Germline V lookup: CDR1 LGHDT, CDR2 YNNKEL (reference sequence). The CDR3 consists of 16 residues. The CDR3 sequence is CASSQVLTQRVYEQYV. The CDR3 DNA sequence: TGTGCCAGCAGCCAAGTTCTCACGCAGAGGGTCTACGAGCAGTACGTC.

The V gene is TRBV2, the J gene TRBJ2-2; D may be TRBD2 (5 bases). V lost 1 base to trimming and J lost 7 bases, with 13 bases between them. This CDR3 is built from 15 residues. Germline assignment: CDR1 SNHLY and CDR2 FYNNEI. The CDR3 here is CASSEVRGSGGELFF. For the CDR3, the DNA is TGTGCCAGCAGTGAAGTGCGAGGGTCTGGCGGGGAGCTGTTTTTT.

The rearrangement uses TRBV6-6 and TRBJ1-2; weak D call: TRBD1 (6 bases). V lost 6 bases to trimming and J lost 4 bases, with 18 bases between them. Germline V CDR1 and CDR2: MNHNY, SVGAGI (reference sequence). The CDR3 loop spans 15 amino acids. Here the CDR3 reads CASSPSKGDIYGYTF. The CDR3 DNA is TGTGCCAGCAGCCCCAGTAAAGGGGACATCTATGGCTACACCTTC.

The rearrangement uses TRBV18 and TRBJ1-5; TRBD1 matches 7 bases. V was clipped by 6 bases and J by 5 bases; unmatched bases: 4. Germline V gene sequence: CDR1 KGHSH, CDR2 LQKENI. The CDR3 sequence is 13 residues long. The CDR3 region has the DNA TGTGCCAGCTCCTCAGGGGGGGATCAGCCCCAGCATTTT. This translates into CASSSGGDQPQHF.